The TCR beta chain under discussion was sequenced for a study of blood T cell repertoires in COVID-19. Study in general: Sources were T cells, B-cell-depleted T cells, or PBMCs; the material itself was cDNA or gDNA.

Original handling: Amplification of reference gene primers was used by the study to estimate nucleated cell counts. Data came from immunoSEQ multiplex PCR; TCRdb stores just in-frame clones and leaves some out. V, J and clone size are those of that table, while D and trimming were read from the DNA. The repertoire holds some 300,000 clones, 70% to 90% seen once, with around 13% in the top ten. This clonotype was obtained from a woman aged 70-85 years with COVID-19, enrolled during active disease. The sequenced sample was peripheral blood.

The CDR3 DNA is TGCGCCAGCAGCAGGCGACGCGCGGGCGGCGGAGTTCAAGAGACCCAGTACTTC. Protein product: CASSRRRAGGGVQETQYF. This sequence joins TRBV5-1 and TRBJ2-5, with a possible D match to TRBD2 (5 bases). Trimming removed 4 bases from V and 2 bases from J, with 24 bases in between. Per germline, CDR1 SGHRS and CDR2 YFSETQ. CDR3 length: 18 residues.